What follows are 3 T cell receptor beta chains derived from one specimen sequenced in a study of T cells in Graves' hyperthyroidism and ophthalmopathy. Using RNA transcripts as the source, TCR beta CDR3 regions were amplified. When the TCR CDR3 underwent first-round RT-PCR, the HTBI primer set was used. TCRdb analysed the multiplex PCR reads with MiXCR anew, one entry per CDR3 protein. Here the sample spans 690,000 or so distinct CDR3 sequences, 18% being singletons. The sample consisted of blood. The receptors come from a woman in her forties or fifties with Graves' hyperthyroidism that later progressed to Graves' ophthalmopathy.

CDR3 DNA: TGTGCCAGCAGCCGAAATCCTTCCACCGGGGAGCTGTTTTTT. Protein: CASSRNPSTGELFF. The chain combines TRBV3-1 with TRBJ2-2; D uncertain. The CDR3 totals 14 residues. V shed 4 bases and J shed 4 bases, with 10 bases lying between them. Germline V CDR1 and CDR2: LGHDT, YNNKEL (reference sequence).

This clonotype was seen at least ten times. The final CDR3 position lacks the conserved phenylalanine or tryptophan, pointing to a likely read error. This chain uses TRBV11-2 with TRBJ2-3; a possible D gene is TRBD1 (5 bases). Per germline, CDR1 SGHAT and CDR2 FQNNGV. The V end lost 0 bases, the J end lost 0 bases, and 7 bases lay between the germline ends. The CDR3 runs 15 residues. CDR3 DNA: TGTGCCAGCAGCTTAGATGCAGGGAGCACAGATACGCAGTATCTT. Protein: CASSLDAGSTDTQYL.

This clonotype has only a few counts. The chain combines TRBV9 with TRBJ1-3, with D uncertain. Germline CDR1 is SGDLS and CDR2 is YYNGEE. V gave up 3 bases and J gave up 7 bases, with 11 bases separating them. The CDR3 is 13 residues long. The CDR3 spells CASSEDTRNTIYF. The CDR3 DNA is TGTGCCAGCAGCGAAGACACTAGGAACACCATATATTTT.